Sequencing of this T cell receptor beta chain was carried out in a study of beta chain features in type 1 diabetes. The germline V gene encodes CDR1 GTSNPN and CDR2 SVGIG (reference sequence). The CDR3 contains 15 residues. V was pared by 3 bases and J by 3 bases, with 7 bases of the junction left unmatched. Expressed TCRB transcripts got sequenced, as all isolated RNA was reverse transcribed. Generated by immunoSEQ multiplex PCR, the TCRdb table keeps only in-frame clones and is missing some. The data hold 350,000 to 400,000 clones, with more than 12% observed a single time. The chain joins TRBV30 to TRBJ2-1; 8 positions agree with TRBD2. The sequencing sample was made of naive CD4+ T cells from blood. The TCR originated in a woman aged 18-30 years in good health. CDR3 bases: TGTGCCTGGAGAAACAGCGGGAGCTTCTACAATGAGCAGTTCTTC. Protein sequence: CAWRNSGSFYNEQFF.